Detailed here is one TCR beta chain. The germline CDR1 and CDR2 sequences are SGDLS and YYNGEE. The length of the CDR3 is 14 residues. Trimming took off 0 bases at V and 2 bases at J, with 3 bases between the two ends. These data belong to a study of blood T cell repertoires in COVID-19. Turning to the study itself: Sites across the United States, Italy and Spain contributed samples from acute and convalescent COVID-19. T cells, B-cell-depleted T cells, or PBMCs provided the cDNA or gDNA that served as material.

In the source study's methods: Quantification of nucleated cells was approximated via reference gene primer amplification. TCRdb's table, derived via immunoSEQ multiplex PCR, lists solely in-frame clones and lacks some. V, J and clone size reflect that table, while D and trimming were determined from the DNA. The sample has about 260,000 clones; around 90% are singletons. This TCR derives from a human donor in a cohort sampled during active COVID-19. The sample comprised peripheral blood. This chain links TRBV9 with TRBJ2-6; D unclear. CDR3 sequence: CASSVATGANVLTF. CDR3 DNA: TGTGCCAGCAGCGTAGCTACTGGGGCCAACGTCCTGACTTTC.